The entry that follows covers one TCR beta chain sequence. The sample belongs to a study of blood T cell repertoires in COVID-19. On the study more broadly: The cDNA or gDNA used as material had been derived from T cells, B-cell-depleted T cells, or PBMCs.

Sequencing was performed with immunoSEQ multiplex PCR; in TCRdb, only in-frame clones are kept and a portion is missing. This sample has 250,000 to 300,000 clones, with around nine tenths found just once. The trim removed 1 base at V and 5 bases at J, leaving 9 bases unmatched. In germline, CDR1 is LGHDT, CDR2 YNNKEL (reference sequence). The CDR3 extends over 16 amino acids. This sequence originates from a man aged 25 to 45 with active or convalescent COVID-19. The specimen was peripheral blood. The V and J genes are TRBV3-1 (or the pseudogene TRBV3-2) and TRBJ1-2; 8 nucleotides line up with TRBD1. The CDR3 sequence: CASSQGGQAIAYGYTF. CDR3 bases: TGTGCCAGCAGCCAAGGGGGACAGGCGATTGCGTATGGCTACACCTTC.